This T cell receptor (beta chain) was identified during a study of cytomegalovirus exposure and HLA in healthy donors. Findings and caveats of the study: The authors later linked a missense DCLRE1C variant to TCR beta V- and J-gene trimming. In vitro experiments confirmed that a few CMV-associated chains were specific for CMV antigens.

The primer mix had 60 Vbeta and 13 Jbeta primers. Assay used: immunoSEQ multiplex PCR; TCRdb lists only in-frame clones, some missing. Among around 140,000 clones listed, around 80% were seen once. Germline CDR1 is MNHEY and CDR2 is SMNVEV (reference sequence). Trimming removed 5 bases from V and 3 bases from J, with 11 bases in between. The CDR3 runs 14 residues. These donors counted as nominally healthy when sampled, but unrecorded immune exposures were likely. To note about this clone: Its antigen remains unidentified.

This TCR was sampled from a woman between 40 and 55 years old in good health and CMV-seronegative. The specimen sequenced was PBMCs. This chain connects TRBV27 to TRBJ1-3; no clear D gene. The CDR3 coding sequence is TGTGCCAGCAGTCCCCAGGAATTTGGAAACACCATATATTTT. Translated: CASSPQEFGNTIYF.